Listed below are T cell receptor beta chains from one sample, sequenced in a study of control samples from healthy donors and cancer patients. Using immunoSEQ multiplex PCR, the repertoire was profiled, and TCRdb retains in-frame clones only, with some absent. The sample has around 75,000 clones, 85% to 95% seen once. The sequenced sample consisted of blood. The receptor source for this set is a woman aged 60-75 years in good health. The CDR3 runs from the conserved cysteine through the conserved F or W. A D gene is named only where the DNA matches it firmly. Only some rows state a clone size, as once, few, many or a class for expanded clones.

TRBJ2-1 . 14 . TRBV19 TGTGCCAGTAGCCCGAGGACTACCCACAATGAGCAGTTCTTC CASSPRTTHNEQFF
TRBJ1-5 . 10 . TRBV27 TGTGCCAGCAGTTCACAGCCCCAGCATTTT CASSSQPQHF
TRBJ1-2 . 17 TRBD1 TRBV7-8 TGTGCCAGCAGCTCTGGAGCGGGACAGGGATGGGGCTATGGCTACACCTTC CASSSGAGQGWGYGYTF
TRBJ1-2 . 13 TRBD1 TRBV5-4 TGTGCCAGCCGACTACAGGGGGCCTATGGCTACACCTTC CASRLQGAYGYTF
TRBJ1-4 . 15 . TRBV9 TGTGCCAGCAGCGTAGGGTGGGGGCCTAATGAAAAACTGTTTTTT CASSVGWGPNEKLFF
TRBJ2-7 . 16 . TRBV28 TGTGCCAGCAGTTTAGATTCTAGCGCTCTTTCCTACGAGCAGTACTTC CASSLDSSALSYEQYF
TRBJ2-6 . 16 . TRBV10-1 TGCGCCAGCAGTGATACGGGGACCTCTGGGGCCAACGTCCTGACTTTC CASSDTGTSGANVLTF
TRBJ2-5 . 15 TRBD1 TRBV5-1 TGCGCCAGCAGCTTGGTATCAGGGGGTGGGGAGACCCAGTACTTC CASSLVSGGGETQYF
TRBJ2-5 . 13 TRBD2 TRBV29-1 TGCAGCGTTGTTAGCGCGGGAGTTAAGACCCAGTACTTC CSVVSAGVKTQYF
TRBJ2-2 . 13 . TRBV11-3 TGTGCCAGCAGCTTAGCCTTCACCGGGGAGCTGTTTTTT CASSLAFTGELFF
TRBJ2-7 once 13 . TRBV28 TGTGCCAGCAGTTTCGCGCGACCCTACGAGCAGTACTTC CASSFARPYEQYF
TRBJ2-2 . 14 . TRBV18 TGTGCCAGCTCACCACCAGTGAACACCGGGGAGCTGTTTTTT CASSPPVNTGELFF
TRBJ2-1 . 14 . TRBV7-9 TGTGCCAGCAGAAGGGAGCGGGTAGACAATGAGCAGTTCTTC CASRRERVDNEQFF
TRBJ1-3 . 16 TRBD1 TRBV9 TGTGCCAGCAGCGGAGCCACAGGGGGAAAAGGAAACACCATATATTTT CASSGATGGKGNTIYF
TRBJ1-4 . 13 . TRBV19 TGTGCCAGTATGTTAGCAGGGGATGAAAAACTGTTTTTT CASMLAGDEKLFF
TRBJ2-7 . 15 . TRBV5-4 TGTGCCAGCAGCTTACCTCTCCCGGGAGTGGACGAGCAGTACTTC CASSLPLPGVDEQYF
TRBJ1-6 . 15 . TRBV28 TGTGCCAGCAGTTCGTACGGGTCGGACCATTCACCCCTCCACTTT CASSSYGSDHSPLHF
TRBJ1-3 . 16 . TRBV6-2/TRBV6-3 TGTGCCAGCAGTGCGCCCCGGACCTCTCGCGGAAACACCATATATTTT CASSAPRTSRGNTIYF
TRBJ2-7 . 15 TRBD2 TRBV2 TGTGCCAGCACCCCCCCGGGACTAGCGTCCCACGAGCAGTACTTC CASTPPGLASHEQYF
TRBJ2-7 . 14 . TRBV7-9 TGTGCCAGCAGCTCTAATCGGCAGTCCTACGAGCAGTACTTC CASSSNRQSYEQYF
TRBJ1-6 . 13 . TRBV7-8 TGTGCCAGCAGCTTAGAGACAGATTCACCCCTCCACTTT CASSLETDSPLHF
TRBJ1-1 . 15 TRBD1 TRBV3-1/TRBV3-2 TGTGCCAGCAGCCAGTGGGACAGGGCGAACACTGAAGCTTTCTTT CASSQWDRANTEAFF
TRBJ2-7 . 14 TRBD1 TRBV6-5 TGTGCCAGCACCGGGGGGACAGGGGTCTACGAGCAGTACTTC CASTGGTGVYEQYF
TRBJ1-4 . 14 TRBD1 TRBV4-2 TGTGCCAGCAATTCTGACAGGGGCAGTGAAAAACTGTTTTTT CASNSDRGSEKLFF
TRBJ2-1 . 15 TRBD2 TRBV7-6 TGTGCCAGCAGCACCGGACTAGTAAGTTGGAATGAGCAGTTCTTC CASSTGLVSWNEQFF
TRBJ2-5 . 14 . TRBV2 TGTGCCAGCAGCGCCATGTTGTCCCAAGAGACCCAGTACTTC CASSAMLSQETQYF
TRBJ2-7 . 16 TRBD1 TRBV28 TGTGCCAGCAGCCTTTCGCCCGGGACAGGGACCCACGAGCAGTACTTC CASSLSPGTGTHEQYF
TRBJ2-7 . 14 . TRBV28 TGTGCCAGCAGTTTTGTTGGCAGGGACTACGAGCAGTACTTC CASSFVGRDYEQYF
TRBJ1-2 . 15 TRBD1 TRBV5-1 TGCGCCAGCAGCCCCGGGACAGGGGGGTTCTATGGCTACACCTTC CASSPGTGGFYGYTF
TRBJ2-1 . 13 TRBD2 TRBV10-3 TGTGCCATCAGGGTAGCGGGAGACAATGAGCAGTTCTTC CAIRVAGDNEQFF
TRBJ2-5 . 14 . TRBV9 TGTGCCAGCAGCGTAGGAGTTCGACAAGAGACCCAGTACTTC CASSVGVRQETQYF
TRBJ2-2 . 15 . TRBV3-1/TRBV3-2 TGTGCCAGCAGCCAATTGGTCGCGAACACCGGGGAGCTGTTTTTT CASSQLVANTGELFF
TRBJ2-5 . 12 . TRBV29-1 TGCAGCGTCTATTACTTCCAAGAGACCCAGTACTTC CSVYYFQETQYF
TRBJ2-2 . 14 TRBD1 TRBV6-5 TGTGCCAGCAGTCCCAGGGGGCCCACCGGGGAGCTGTTTTTT CASSPRGPTGELFF
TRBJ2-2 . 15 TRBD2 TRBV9 TGTGCCAGCAGCGGCAGGGGAGCGGGAGCCGGGGAGCTGTTTTTT CASSGRGAGAGELFF
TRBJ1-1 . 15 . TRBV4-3 TGCGCCAGCAGCCAAACCGGGACATTGAACACTGAAGCTTTCTTT CASSQTGTLNTEAFF
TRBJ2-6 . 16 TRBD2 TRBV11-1 TGTGCCAGCAGCTCCGGGGGGAAGGCTGGGGCCAACGTCCTGACTTTC CASSSGGKAGANVLTF
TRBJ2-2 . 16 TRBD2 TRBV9 TGTGCCAGCAGCCGATATAGCGGGAGCGTCACCGGGGAGCTGTTTTTT CASSRYSGSVTGELFF
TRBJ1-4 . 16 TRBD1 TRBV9 TGTGCCAGCAGCGAACGCGGACAGGGTGCTAATGAAAAACTGTTTTTT CASSERGQGANEKLFF
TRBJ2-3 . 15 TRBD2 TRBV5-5 TGTGCCAGCAGCCTAACTAGCGGGCTCACAGATACGCAGTATTTT CASSLTSGLTDTQYF
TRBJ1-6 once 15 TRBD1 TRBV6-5 TGTGCCAGCAGATGGGACAGGGGGCGAGATTCACCCCTCCACTTT CASRWDRGRDSPLHF
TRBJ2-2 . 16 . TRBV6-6 TGTGCCAGCTCACCGAGTCCGGGACTCTACACCGGGGAGCTGTTTTTT CASSPSPGLYTGELFF
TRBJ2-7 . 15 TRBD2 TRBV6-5 TGTGCCAGCAGTCGAAGCCCTAGCGGGACCTACGAGCAGTACTTC CASSRSPSGTYEQYF
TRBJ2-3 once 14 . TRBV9 TGTGCCAGCAGCGTAGGTAGGGAGACAGATACGCAGTATTTT CASSVGRETDTQYF
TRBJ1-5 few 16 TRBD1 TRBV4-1 TGCGCCAGCAGCCAAGATCTAAGGGGGCCACATCAGCCCCAGCATTTT CASSQDLRGPHQPQHF
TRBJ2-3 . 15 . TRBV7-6 TGTGCCAGCAGCGCCCGATCAAGAGGCACAGATACGCAGTATTTT CASSARSRGTDTQYF
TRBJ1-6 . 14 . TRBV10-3 TGTGCCATCAAAGACAGCTTAGACAATTCACCCCTCCACTTT CAIKDSLDNSPLHF
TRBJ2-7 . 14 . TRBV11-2 TGTGCCAGCAGCGAGGACACTTACTCCTACGAGCAGTACTTC CASSEDTYSYEQYF